The rows below give T cell receptor beta chains drawn from one sample of a study of blood T cell repertoires in COVID-19. Repertoires were generated with immunoSEQ multiplex PCR, while TCRdb's copy carries only in-frame clones and drops some. The table has some 260,000 clones, around nine tenths seen once; the top ten hold approximately 2%. The material sequenced was PBMCs or T cells enriched from blood (not recorded which). These receptors were taken from a woman under 30 who had recovered from COVID-19. Each CDR3 is given with its conserved first and last residue. The D gene is left open where the match is weak. Clone sizes are given selectively: once, few, many, or a class where the clone is expanded.

V gene: TRBV27; clone size: NA; J gene: TRBJ2-1; D gene: TRBD2; CDR3 protein: CASRLAGVLREQFF; CDR3 DNA: TGTGCCAGCAGATTAGCGGGAGTTTTGAGAGAGCAGTTCTTC
V gene: TRBV28; clone size: few; J gene: TRBJ1-2; D gene: NA; CDR3 protein: CASSLGASPYGYTF; CDR3 DNA: TGTGCCAGCAGTTTAGGTGCCAGTCCCTATGGCTACACCTTC
V gene: TRBV19; clone size: NA; J gene: TRBJ2-1; D gene: NA; CDR3 protein: CASSIEGLADNEQFF; CDR3 DNA: TGTGCCAGTAGTATAGAGGGACTCGCGGACAATGAGCAGTTCTTC
V gene: TRBV3-1/TRBV3-2; clone size: few; J gene: TRBJ2-7; D gene: NA; CDR3 protein: CASSQYTREQYF; CDR3 DNA: TGTGCCAGCAGCCAATACACACGCGAGCAGTACTTC
V gene: TRBV18; clone size: few; J gene: TRBJ1-5; D gene: TRBD1; CDR3 protein: CASSGQGGWQPQHF; CDR3 DNA: TGTGCCAGCTCCGGGCAGGGGGGATGGCAGCCCCAGCATTTT
V gene: TRBV3-1/TRBV3-2; clone size: NA; J gene: TRBJ2-7; D gene: TRBD2; CDR3 protein: CASSDRGGAAEQYF; CDR3 DNA: TGTGCCAGCAGCGACCGCGGGGGGGCAGCCGAGCAGTACTTC
V gene: TRBV4-3; clone size: once; J gene: TRBJ2-5; D gene: TRBD2; CDR3 protein: CASSQDGTSQETQYF; CDR3 DNA: TGCGCCAGCAGCCAAGATGGGACTAGCCAAGAGACCCAGTACTTC
V gene: TRBV28; clone size: NA; J gene: TRBJ2-2; D gene: NA; CDR3 protein: CAIHGRAGGTGELFF; CDR3 DNA: TGTGCCATACATGGCCGTGCAGGTGGCACCGGGGAGCTGTTTTTT
V gene: TRBV15; clone size: NA; J gene: TRBJ1-3; D gene: TRBD1; CDR3 protein: CATSGGFSGNTIYF; CDR3 DNA: TGTGCCACCTCAGGGGGCTTCTCTGGAAACACCATATATTTT
V gene: TRBV27; clone size: NA; J gene: TRBJ1-5; D gene: NA; CDR3 protein: CASSLQGNQPQHF; CDR3 DNA: TGTGCCAGCAGTTTACAGGGCAATCAGCCCCAGCATTTT
V gene: TRBV19; clone size: few; J gene: TRBJ2-6; D gene: TRBD1; CDR3 protein: CASSRGDREPGANVLTF; CDR3 DNA: TGTGCCAGTAGTAGGGGGGACAGGGAGCCTGGGGCCAACGTCCTGACTTTC
V gene: TRBV19; clone size: NA; J gene: TRBJ2-1; D gene: NA; CDR3 protein: CASSNSYEQFF; CDR3 DNA: TGTGCCAGTAGTAACAGCTATGAGCAGTTCTTC
V gene: TRBV25-1; clone size: once; J gene: TRBJ1-6; D gene: NA; CDR3 protein: CASSDVAEYNSPLHF; CDR3 DNA: TGTGCCAGCAGTGACGTGGCAGAATATAATTCACCCCTCCACTTT
V gene: TRBV28; clone size: NA; J gene: TRBJ1-3; D gene: TRBD1; CDR3 protein: CATKDTGAGNTIYF; CDR3 DNA: TGTGCCACCAAAGATACAGGGGCTGGAAACACCATATATTTT
V gene: TRBV5-4; clone size: NA; J gene: TRBJ2-5; D gene: TRBD2; CDR3 protein: CASSRLLAGERETQYF; CDR3 DNA: TGTGCCAGCAGCCGACTACTAGCGGGAGAGAGGGAGACCCAGTACTTC
V gene: TRBV7-9; clone size: few; J gene: TRBJ2-5; D gene: TRBD1; CDR3 protein: CASSPWDSLIQETQYF; CDR3 DNA: TGTGCCAGCAGCCCCTGGGACAGCCTAATCCAAGAGACCCAGTACTTC
V gene: TRBV10-3; clone size: once; J gene: TRBJ1-1; D gene: TRBD1; CDR3 protein: CATGQGFAPNTEAFF; CDR3 DNA: TGTGCCACAGGACAGGGCTTCGCGCCGAACACTGAAGCTTTCTTT
V gene: TRBV9; clone size: NA; J gene: TRBJ2-2; D gene: NA; CDR3 protein: CASSSSYGNTGELFF; CDR3 DNA: TGTGCCAGCAGCAGTAGTTACGGGAACACCGGGGAGCTGTTTTTT
V gene: TRBV5-1; clone size: NA; J gene: TRBJ1-1; D gene: NA; CDR3 protein: CASSLDKLEAFF; CDR3 DNA: TGCGCCAGCAGCTTGGATAAACTTGAAGCTTTCTTT
V gene: TRBV21-1; clone size: NA; J gene: TRBJ1-5; D gene: NA; CDR3 protein: CASSTHRQGHQPQHF; CDR3 DNA: TGTGCCAGCAGCACCCACAGACAGGGACATCAGCCCCAGCATTTT
V gene: TRBV6-5; clone size: NA; J gene: TRBJ1-5; D gene: NA; CDR3 protein: CASSPRLNSNQPQHF; CDR3 DNA: TGTGCCAGTTCCCCACGGTTAAATAGCAATCAGCCCCAGCATTTT
V gene: TRBV2; clone size: NA; J gene: TRBJ2-3; D gene: NA; CDR3 protein: CASTAGVRGSTDTQYF; CDR3 DNA: TGTGCCAGCACTGCAGGGGTGCGCGGTAGCACAGATACGCAGTATTTT
V gene: TRBV5-5; clone size: NA; J gene: TRBJ2-6; D gene: NA; CDR3 protein: CASSLAGSGANVLTF; CDR3 DNA: TGTGCCAGCAGCCTAGCTGGCTCTGGGGCCAACGTCCTGACTTTC
V gene: TRBV4-2; clone size: few; J gene: TRBJ2-6; D gene: TRBD2; CDR3 protein: CASSQGGLNSGANVLTF; CDR3 DNA: TGTGCCAGCAGCCAAGGGGGACTAAACTCTGGGGCCAACGTCCTGACTTTC